This T cell receptor beta chain came from a study of blood T cell repertoires in COVID-19 (dated by TCRdb to 2020 to 2022). Regarding the complete study: The collaborator samples originated in the United States, Italy and Spain and spanned the acute and convalescent phases of COVID-19. Subjects who had been exposed to COVID-19, were actively infected with it, or had recovered from it provided the deeply sampled blood TCRbeta repertoires that made up the dataset. The material from the prospective study consisted of cDNA or gDNA derived from T cells, B-cell-depleted T cells, or PBMCs. Samples were obtained from the ongoing ImmuneRACE study (first 160 participants) and from some 1,300 subjects provided by 6 global collaborators. Where HLA class I and class II types were available, the types were taken from metadata supplied by the sample provider, not from assay-based typing. A de-identified subject ID, COVID-19 status, age in years and sex were almost always included in the sample metadata. The repertoires were made available in a free public database intended to serve as a resource for research on the immune response to SARS-CoV-2.

What the study reported, not specific to this receptor: The amount of clinical and demographic metadata varied by source and participant and was provided uncurated.

Collaborating institutions collected whole blood in K2EDTA tubes following their own protocols. For TCRbeta analysis, collaborator samples were shipped as frozen whole blood, as isolated PBMCs, or as DNA extracted from either sample type. A word on this clone: Its cognate antigen has yet to be identified. No much larger clonotype is one base removed from it; base qualities were not supplied.

TCRbeta CDR3 regions were amplified from genomic DNA using the immunoSEQ Assay, a bias-controlled multiplex PCR. The study's processing was this. The number of nucleated cells in each sample was estimated by amplification of reference gene primers within the assay. Sequence reads were collapsed and filtered to measure the absolute abundance of every unique TCRbeta CDR3 rearrangement. For each sample, productive Simpson clonality was calculated as the square root of Simpson's diversity index across productive rearrangements. Held by TCRdb, this immuneACCESS table contains in-frame sequences only and omits some clones. Under half of the omission traces to an unresolved V gene where checked; the cause of the rest is unknown. V and J calls and clone size are those listed in that table; D and trimming were worked out from the DNA. For this sample the table gives about 64,000 clones, of which around 90% were detected only once. Roughly 1.5% of the sample belongs to the ten largest clones.

From its cysteine to its phenylalanine, the CDR3 spans 14 amino acids. The retained sequence is limited to the CDR3, 42 bases, with the frame set at the first base. According to the germline V gene (reference sequence), CDR1 reads LNHDA and CDR2 reads SQIVND. V lost 6 bases and J lost 0 bases; the stretch between them is 8 bases long. Recombination joined TRBV19 with TRBJ1-4, with no reliable assignment of the D segment. Source material: peripheral blood. The TCR originated in a human donor in a cohort sampled during active COVID-19. At the DNA level, the sequence is TGTGCCAGTAGCGGGGATGCAACTAATGAAAAACTGTTTTTT. Translation gives CASSGDATNEKLFF.